Here is one T cell receptor beta chain with its context. Antigen unknown. The V and J ends lost 4 bases and 0 bases respectively, with 9 bases between them. The CDR3 is 14 residues long. The germline V gene has CDR1 LNHDA and CDR2 SQIVND (reference sequence). The unexposed donors gave CD4+ T cells in about 2011-2019, prior to COVID-19. Isolation of CD4+ T cells took place after about eleven days in culture. As cell numbers allowed, unexposed-donor CD4+ T cells faced SARS-CoV-2 S/N and four cold-coronavirus spikes. These data belong to a study of CD4 T cells in relation to SARS-CoV-2 and coronaviruses. About the research overall: PBMCs were cultured with antigen for roughly 11 days before TCR beta sequencing.

TCRdb's table, derived via immunoSEQ multiplex PCR, lists solely in-frame clones and lacks some. The sample carries 25,000 to 35,000 clones, 55% to 75% recorded once. The chain recombines TRBV19 with TRBJ1-2; D is unclear. Sequencing was performed on CD4+ T cells from PBMCs, cultured in vitro. This receptor was obtained from a human donor in good health. As DNA, the CDR3 is TGTGCCAGTAGTAATACGGTGGCTAACTATGGCTACACCTTC. Translated: CASSNTVANYGYTF.